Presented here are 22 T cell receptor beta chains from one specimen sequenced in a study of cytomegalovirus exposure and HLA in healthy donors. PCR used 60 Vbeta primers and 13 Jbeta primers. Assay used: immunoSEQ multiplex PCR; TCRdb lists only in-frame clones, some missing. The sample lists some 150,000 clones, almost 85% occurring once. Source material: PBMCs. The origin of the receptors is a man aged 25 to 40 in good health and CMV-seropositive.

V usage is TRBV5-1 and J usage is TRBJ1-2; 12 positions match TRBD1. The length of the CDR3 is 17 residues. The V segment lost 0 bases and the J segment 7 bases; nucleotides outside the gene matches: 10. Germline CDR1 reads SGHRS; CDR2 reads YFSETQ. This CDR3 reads CASSLASPRDRGPGYTF. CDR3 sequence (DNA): TGCGCCAGCAGCTTGGCCTCACCCCGGGACAGGGGGCCTGGCTACACCTTC.

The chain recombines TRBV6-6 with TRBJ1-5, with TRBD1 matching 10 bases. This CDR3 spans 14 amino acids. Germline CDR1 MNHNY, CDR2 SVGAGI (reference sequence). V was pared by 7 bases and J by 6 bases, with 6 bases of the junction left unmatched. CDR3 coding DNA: TGTGCCAGCAATTCGGACAGGGGGAGTCAGCCCCAGCATTTT. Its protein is CASNSDRGSQPQHF.

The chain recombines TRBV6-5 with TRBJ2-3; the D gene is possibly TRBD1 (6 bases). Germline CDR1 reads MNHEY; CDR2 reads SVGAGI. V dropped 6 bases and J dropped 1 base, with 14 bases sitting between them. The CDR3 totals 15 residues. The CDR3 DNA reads TGTGCCAGCAGATGGACAGTCATGGGCACAGATACGCAGTATTTT. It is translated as CASRWTVMGTDTQYF.

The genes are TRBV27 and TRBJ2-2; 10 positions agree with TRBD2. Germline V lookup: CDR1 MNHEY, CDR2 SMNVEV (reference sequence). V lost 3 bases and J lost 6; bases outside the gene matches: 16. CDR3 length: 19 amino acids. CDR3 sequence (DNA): TGTGCCAGCAGTTTTGTCCTAGCGGGGGCCAGGGGAGGCCCCGGGGAGCTGTTTTTT. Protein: CASSFVLAGARGGPGELFF.

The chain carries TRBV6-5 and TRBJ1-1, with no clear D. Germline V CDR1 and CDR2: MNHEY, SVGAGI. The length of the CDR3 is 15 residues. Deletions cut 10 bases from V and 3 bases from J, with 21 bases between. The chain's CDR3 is CATLKPGTSDTEAFF. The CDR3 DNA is TGTGCCACCCTAAAACCGGGAACGTCGGACACTGAAGCTTTCTTT.

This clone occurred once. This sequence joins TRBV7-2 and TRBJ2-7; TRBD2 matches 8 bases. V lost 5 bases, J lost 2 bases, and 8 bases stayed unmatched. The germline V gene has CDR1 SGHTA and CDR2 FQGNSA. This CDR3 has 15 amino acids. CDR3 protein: CASSLGGAAAYEQYF. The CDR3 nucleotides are TGTGCCAGCAGCCTCGGGGGGGCAGCCGCCTACGAGCAGTACTTC.

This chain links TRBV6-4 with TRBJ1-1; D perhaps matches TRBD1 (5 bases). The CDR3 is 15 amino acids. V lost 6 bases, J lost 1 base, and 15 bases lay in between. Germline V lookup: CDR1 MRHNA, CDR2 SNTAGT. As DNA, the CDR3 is TGTGCCAGCAGCAAAGGGTCGGGGGGGAACACTGAAGCTTTCTTT. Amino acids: CASSKGSGGNTEAFF.

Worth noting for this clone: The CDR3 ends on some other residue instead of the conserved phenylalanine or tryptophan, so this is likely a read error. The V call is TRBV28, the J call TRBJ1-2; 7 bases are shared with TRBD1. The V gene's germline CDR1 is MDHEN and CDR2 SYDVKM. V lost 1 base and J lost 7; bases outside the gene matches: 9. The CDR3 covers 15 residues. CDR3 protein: CASSLLRQGTGGYTL. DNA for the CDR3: TGTGCCAGCAGTTTATTGAGACAGGGTACTGGTGGCTACACCCTC.

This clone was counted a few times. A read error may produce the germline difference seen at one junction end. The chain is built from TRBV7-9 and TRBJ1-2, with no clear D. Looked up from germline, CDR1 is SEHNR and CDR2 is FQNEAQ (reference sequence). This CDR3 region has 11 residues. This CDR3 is CSSTTANGYTF. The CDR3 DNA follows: TGTTCCAGCACAACAGCAAATGGCTACACCTTC.

CDR3 region: CASSPWQGNTGELFF. The CDR3 DNA reads TGTGCCAGCAGCCCTTGGCAGGGCAACACCGGGGAGCTGTTTTTT. V usage is TRBV28 and J usage is TRBJ2-2; maybe TRBD1 (5 bases). The V and J ends lost 6 bases and 2 bases respectively, with 13 bases between them. Germline V gene data show CDR1 as MDHEN and CDR2 as SYDVKM. The CDR3 is 15 residues long.

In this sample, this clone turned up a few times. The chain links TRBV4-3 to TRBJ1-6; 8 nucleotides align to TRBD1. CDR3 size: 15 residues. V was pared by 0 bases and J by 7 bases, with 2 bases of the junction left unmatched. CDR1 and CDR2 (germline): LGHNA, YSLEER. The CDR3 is CASSQDWTGNSPLHF. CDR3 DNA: TGCGCCAGCAGCCAAGACTGGACAGGGAATTCACCCCTCCACTTT.

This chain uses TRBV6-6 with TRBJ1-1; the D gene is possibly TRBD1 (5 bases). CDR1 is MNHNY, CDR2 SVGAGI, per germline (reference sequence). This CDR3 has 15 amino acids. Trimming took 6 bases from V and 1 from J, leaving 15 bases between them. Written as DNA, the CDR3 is TGTGCCAGCAGCGAGGGGAGGCGGAAGAACACTGAAGCTTTCTTT. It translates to CASSEGRRKNTEAFF.

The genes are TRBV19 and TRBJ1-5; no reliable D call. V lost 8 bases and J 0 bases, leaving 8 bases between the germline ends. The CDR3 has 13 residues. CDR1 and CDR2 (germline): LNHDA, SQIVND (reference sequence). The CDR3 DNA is TGTGCCAGTCGGGGTTATAGCAATCAGCCCCAGCATTTT. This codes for CASRGYSNQPQHF.

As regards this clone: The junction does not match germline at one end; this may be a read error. The CDR3 bases are TGTGCCAGCAGTTTAGTAGCGGGGTTGGCTCTGGACTTC. Its translation is CASSLVAGLALDF. This chain joins TRBV27 and TRBJ2-7, with 8 positions matching TRBD2. Germline CDR1 is MNHEY and CDR2 is SMNVEV (reference sequence). The CDR3 length is 13 residues.

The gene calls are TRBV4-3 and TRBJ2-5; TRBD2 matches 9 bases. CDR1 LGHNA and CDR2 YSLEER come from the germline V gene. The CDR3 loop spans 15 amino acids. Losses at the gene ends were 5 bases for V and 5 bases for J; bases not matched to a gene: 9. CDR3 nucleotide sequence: TGCGCCAGCAGCAGTAGCGGGGGCCCCGGTGAGACCCAGTACTTC. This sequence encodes CASSSSGGPGETQYF.

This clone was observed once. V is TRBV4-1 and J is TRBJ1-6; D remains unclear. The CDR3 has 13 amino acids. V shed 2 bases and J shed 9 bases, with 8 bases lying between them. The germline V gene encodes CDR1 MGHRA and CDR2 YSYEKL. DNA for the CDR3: TGCGCCAGCAGCCAAACACTAGCTTCACCCCTCCACTTT. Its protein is CASSQTLASPLHF.

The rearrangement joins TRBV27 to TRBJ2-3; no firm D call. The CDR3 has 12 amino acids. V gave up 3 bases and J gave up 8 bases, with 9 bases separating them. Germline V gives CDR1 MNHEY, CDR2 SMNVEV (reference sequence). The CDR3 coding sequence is TGTGCCAGCAGTTTCTATTCGGGTACGCAGTATTTT. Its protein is CASSFYSGTQYF.

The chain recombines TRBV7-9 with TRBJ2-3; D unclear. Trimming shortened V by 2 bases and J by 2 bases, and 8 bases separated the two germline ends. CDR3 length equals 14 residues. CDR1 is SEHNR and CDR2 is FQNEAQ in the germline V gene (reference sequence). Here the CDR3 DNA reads TGTGCCAGCAGCTTATGGCTAGACACAGATACGCAGTATTTT. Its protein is CASSLWLDTDTQYF.

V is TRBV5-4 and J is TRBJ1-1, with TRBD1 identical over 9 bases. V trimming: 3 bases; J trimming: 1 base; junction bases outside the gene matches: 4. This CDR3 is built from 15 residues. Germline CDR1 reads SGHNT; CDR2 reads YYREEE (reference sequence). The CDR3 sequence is CASSSPQGANTEAFF. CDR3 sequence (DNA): TGTGCCAGCAGCTCTCCACAGGGGGCGAACACTGAAGCTTTCTTT.

CDR3 loop: CASSYGGGNGYTF. The CDR3 nucleotides read TGTGCCAGCAGTTATGGGGGGGGGAATGGCTACACCTTC. The gene calls are TRBV27 and TRBJ1-2, with D possibly matching TRBD1 (5 bases). The CDR3 is 13 residues long. Trimming removed 4 bases from V and 6 bases from J, with 12 bases in between. Per the germline V gene, CDR1 is MNHEY and CDR2 is SMNVEV (reference sequence).

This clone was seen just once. This CDR3 reads CSVTEPGTGELFF. DNA of the CDR3: TGCAGCGTAACCGAGCCGGGAACCGGGGAGCTGTTTTTT. The chain links TRBV29-1 to TRBJ2-2; the D gene is possibly TRBD2 (5 bases). Trimming pared 6 bases from V and 5 bases from J, leaving 13 bases between. The CDR3 consists of 13 residues. The germline V gene has CDR1 SQVTM and CDR2 ANQGSEA.

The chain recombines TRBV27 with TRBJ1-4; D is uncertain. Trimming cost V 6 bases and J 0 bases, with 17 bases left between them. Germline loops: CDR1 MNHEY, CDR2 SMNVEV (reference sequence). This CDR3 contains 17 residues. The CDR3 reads CASSRSLRIPTNEKLFF. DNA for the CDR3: TGTGCCAGCAGCCGAAGTCTGAGGATACCAACTAATGAAAAACTGTTTTTT. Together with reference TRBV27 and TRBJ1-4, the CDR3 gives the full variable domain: EAQVTQNPRYLITVTGKKLTVTCSQNMNHEYMSWYRQDPGLGLRQIYYSMNVEVTDKGDVPEGYKVSRKEKRNFPLILESPSPNQTSLYFCASSRSLRIPTNEKLFFGSGTQLSVL.